Below are 10 T cell receptor beta chains sequenced from a single sample in a study of blood T cells in healthy people across ages. The authors ran a second PCR of about 6 to 12 cycles using a sample-barcoded 5' primer and a J-beta primer mix. TCRdb recomputed calls from the 5' RACE reads with MiXCR, one row per CDR3 protein. This table has 600,000 or so distinct CDR3 sequences, approximately 30% appearing once. The sequenced material came from blood. Receptor source: a woman older than 75 in good health.

The chain uses TRBV6-4 and TRBJ2-7, with a tentative D call TRBD2 (6 bases). V was trimmed by 5 bases and J by 5 bases, leaving 19 bases between them. This CDR3 is built from 15 residues. Germline V gives CDR1 MRHNA, CDR2 SNTAGT. The CDR3: CASSPNPGLNNEQYF. For the CDR3, the DNA is TGTGCCAGCAGTCCCAACCCGGGACTCAACAACGAGCAGTACTTC.

This clonotype was detected ten times or more. The chain uses TRBV4-1 and TRBJ1-3, with D possibly TRBD1 on 6 matching bases. V was cut by 2 bases and J by 3 bases, with 11 bases left in between. The CDR3 runs to 15 residues. Germline V gene sequence: CDR1 MGHRA, CDR2 YSYEKL. Here the CDR3 reads CASSQLTGSGNTIYF. CDR3 DNA: TGCGCCAGCAGCCAACTAACAGGGAGTGGAAACACCATATATTTT.

This clonotype occurred a few times. A much larger clone is a single base away; this may be a read error. This chain joins TRBV20-1 and TRBJ1-2; no clear D gene. Germline V gene lookup returns CDR1 DFQATT and CDR2 SNEGSKA (reference sequence). There are 12 residues in the CDR3. V lost 6 bases, J lost 8 bases, and 16 bases lay in between. CDR3 sequence reads: CSATPNLCGYTF. The DNA of the CDR3 is TGCAGTGCGACCCCAAATCTGTGCGGCTACACCTTC.

In this sample, this clonotype turned up once. The CDR3 region has the DNA TGCAGCGTTGATACTAGCGGGAGGAATGAGCAGTTCTTC. Its translation is CSVDTSGRNEQFF. The rearrangement joins TRBV29-1 to TRBJ2-1; TRBD2 matches 12 bases. The V gene's germline CDR1 is SQVTM and CDR2 ANQGSEA. The CDR3 is 13 amino acids. Trimming took 3 bases from V and 7 from J; bases not matched to a gene: 1.

This clonotype was recorded at least ten times. The chain combines TRBV7-2 with TRBJ2-7; no clear D. CDR1 and CDR2 from the germline V gene are SGHTA and FQGNSA. This CDR3 contains 15 residues. Deletions cut 0 bases from V and 4 bases from J, with 13 bases between. DNA of the CDR3: TGTGCCAGCAGCTTAGCCACAGCATATTGGTACGAGCAGTACTTC. Protein sequence: CASSLATAYWYEQYF.

The chain joins TRBV2 to TRBJ1-2; TRBD1 might be the D (5 bases). Trimming stripped 0 bases from V and 4 bases from J, with 9 bases between. Germline CDR1 is SNHLY and CDR2 is FYNNEI. This CDR3 contains 14 residues. This CDR3 reads CASSEAGTIYGYTF. The DNA of the CDR3 is TGTGCCAGCAGTGAAGCTGGGACGATCTATGGCTACACCTTC. Complete variable domain (other parts from reference TRBV2 and TRBJ1-2): EPEVTQTPSHQVTQMGQEVILRCVPISNHLYFYWYRQILGQKVEFLVSFYNNEISEKSEIFDDQFSVERPDGSNFTLKIRSTKLEDSAMYFCASSEAGTIYGYTFGSGTRLTVV.

This clonotype was counted a few times. Just one base apart from a much larger clone, this may be a read error. The chain links TRBV6-1 to TRBJ2-7; a weak D match, TRBD2 (5 bases). Germline V lookup: CDR1 MNHNS, CDR2 SASEGT. This CDR3 region has 15 residues. Trimming stripped 4 bases from V and 0 bases from J, with 13 bases between. The DNA of the CDR3 is TGTGCCAGCAGTGCAGAGCGGCCAAGCTCCTACGAGCAGTACTTC. This codes for CASSAERPSSYEQYF.

The V and J genes are TRBV5-1 and TRBJ2-2; D is uncertain. The germline CDR1 and CDR2 sequences are SGHRS and YFSETQ. This CDR3 has 17 amino acids. Trimming took off 1 base at V and 3 bases at J, with 16 bases between the two ends. The CDR3 loop is CASSLISLVQHTGELFF. For the CDR3, the DNA is TGCGCCAGCAGCTTGATTTCTTTGGTACAGCACACCGGGGAGCTGTTTTTT.

This clonotype was seen at least ten times. The chain uses TRBV9 and TRBJ2-7; D is possibly TRBD1 (6 bases). This CDR3 is built from 14 residues. The ends were cut back, 2 bases at V and 2 bases at J, with 11 bases in the middle. The germline CDR1 and CDR2 sequences are SGDLS and YYNGEE. Here the CDR3 DNA reads TGTGCCAGCAGCGTGCGACAGGACCCCTACGAGCAGTACTTC. Translating gives CASSVRQDPYEQYF.

This chain uses TRBV20-1 with TRBJ1-2, with 11 bases fitting TRBD1. There are 16 residues in the CDR3. Germline CDR1 is DFQATT and CDR2 is SNEGSKA (reference sequence). V was pared by 3 bases and J by 1 base, with 7 bases of the junction left unmatched. CDR3 amino acids: CSARADRGPDNYGYTF. In DNA form, the CDR3 reads TGCAGTGCTAGGGCGGACAGGGGGCCGGATAACTATGGCTACACCTTC.